This paragraph covers one TCR beta chain sequence. Antigen specificity is unknown. This sample stems from a study of PD-1 blockade in classical Hodgkin lymphoma. Study-level findings and limits: Only CD4+ TCR diversity, not CD8+, had risen significantly by C4D1.

Time point here: cycle 4 day 1 (C4D1), after six to seven weeks of nivolumab. Relapse after autologous stem cell transplantation occurred in every patient, and brentuximab vedotin exposure varied. Sequencing was performed with immunoSEQ multiplex PCR; in TCRdb, only in-frame clones are kept and a portion is missing. The sample has fewer than 50,000 clones, about three quarters seen once. The sequencing here drew on peripheral blood mononuclear cells (PBMCs), taken before the fourth cycle of nivolumab. This TCR derives from a human donor with classical Hodgkin lymphoma.

The CDR3 nucleotides read TGTGCCAGCAGCTTAAATGGACAGGCTAACGAGCAGTACTTC. It codes for CASSLNGQANEQYF. V is TRBV7-3 and J is TRBJ2-7; 7 nucleotides agree with TRBD1. Germline CDR1 reads SGHTA; CDR2 reads FQGTGA. The CDR3 has 14 amino acids. V trimming: 1 base; J trimming: 5 bases; junction bases outside the gene matches: 5. The whole variable domain, remainder taken from reference TRBV7-3 and TRBJ2-7, is GAGVSQTPSNKVTEKGKYVELRCDPISGHTALYWYRQSLGQGPEFLIYFQGTGAADDSGLPNDRFFAVRPEGSVSTLKIQRTERGDSAVYLCASSLNGQANEQYFGPGTRLTVT.